This TCR beta chain was recorded in a study of cytomegalovirus exposure and HLA in healthy donors. Study conclusions and caveats: Among the sequence variants, a highly shared cluster was likely an artifact of sequencing. The authors assumed roughly uniform sequencing depth across donors for presence/absence analyses.

Notes on this clone: No antigen is known for it.

From germline, CDR1 is LNHDA and CDR2 SQIVND (reference sequence). V was pared by 5 bases and J by 7 bases, with 10 bases of the junction left unmatched. The length of the CDR3 is 16 residues. PCR primers comprised 60 Vbeta and 13 Jbeta primers. Sequenced by immunoSEQ multiplex PCR; TCRdb stores in-frame clones only, minus some. This table holds roughly 160,000 clones, 75% to 90% found once. The material sequenced was PBMCs. The TCR was taken from a boy between 2 and 10 years old in good health and CMV-seronegative. J is TRBJ1-5 and V is TRBV19, with TRBD1 matching over 11 bases. The CDR3 here is CASSFSDRGLGQPQHF. CDR3 DNA: TGTGCCAGTAGTTTCTCGGACAGGGGGCTGGGGCAGCCCCAGCATTTT. Variable domain in full (rest from reference TRBV19 and TRBJ1-5): DGGITQSPKYLFRKEGQNVTLSCEQNLNHDAMYWYRQDPGQGLRLIYYSQIVNDFQKGDIAEGYSVSREKKESFPLTVTSAQKNPTAFYLCASSFSDRGLGQPQHFGDGTRLSIL.